The 13 T cell receptor beta chains given below trace back to one sample, sequenced in a study of T-cell reconstitution after alpha-beta-depleted transplantation in children. Unique molecular identifiers tagged the TCRbeta library. TCRdb re-called the PCR reads through MiXCR, storing one row per CDR3 protein. Counted here are a few hundred thousand distinct CDR3 sequences, 10% to 15% occurring once; the ten biggest clones make up 2% to 2.5%. This sample comprised PBMCs, mostly from graft donor cells, obtained 360 days after TCRalphabeta/CD19-depleted stem cell transplant. Receptors were obtained from a male patient younger than 18 who had a stem cell transplant for acute myeloid leukemia, so the T cells may come from the graft donor.

V and J are TRBV7-2 and TRBJ2-1; possible D gene TRBD2, 6 bases. The CDR3 is 14 amino acids. Germline values: CDR1 SGHTA, CDR2 FQGNSA. V was cut by 5 bases and J by 10 bases, with 18 bases left in between. The CDR3 is CASSLIRLAQEQFF. In DNA, the CDR3 is TGTGCCAGCAGCCTGATCAGGCTAGCGCAGGAGCAGTTCTTC. Supplemented by reference TRBV7-2 and TRBJ2-1, the full variable domain reads GAGVSQSPSNKVTEKGKDVELRCDPISGHTALYWYRQSLGQGLEFLIYFQGNSAPDKSGLPSDRFSAERTGGSVSTLTIQRTQQEDSAVYLCASSLIRLAQEQFFGPGTRLTVL.

The rearrangement uses TRBV4-3 and TRBJ1-2, with D uncertain. Between the trimmed V and J ends, which lost 0 bases and 1 base, there was a span of 21 bases. CDR3 size: 19 residues. Germline loops: CDR1 LGHNA, CDR2 YSLEER. CDR3 loop: CASSQDLLGPATLNYGYTF. The CDR3 bases are TGCGCCAGCAGCCAAGATCTGTTAGGCCCGGCCACCCTTAACTATGGCTACACCTTC.

This sequence joins TRBV7-9 and TRBJ1-1, with a weak D call TRBD1 (6 bases). Germline V CDR1 and CDR2: SEHNR, FQNEAQ (reference sequence). The V end was cut by 6 bases, the J end by 5 bases, with 13 bases between. The CDR3 spans 13 residues. In nucleotides, the CDR3 is TGTGCCAGCAGTCACAGGGTAGAGACTGAAGCTTTCTTT. It specifies CASSHRVETEAFF.

V and J are TRBV9 and TRBJ1-2; D is perhaps TRBD1 (6 bases). Germline CDR1 and CDR2: SGDLS and YYNGEE. The ends were cut back, 4 bases at V and 4 bases at J, with 17 bases in the middle. CDR3 length: 15 amino acids. CDR3 loop: CASSQGGGLPYGYTF. Written as DNA, the CDR3 is TGTGCCAGCAGCCAGGGAGGGGGTCTTCCCTATGGCTACACCTTC.

The rearrangement links TRBV5-6 to TRBJ2-7; D possibly corresponds to TRBD2 (5 bases). V was shortened by 0 bases and J by 2 bases, with 12 bases between the two germline ends. The germline gives CDR1 SGHDT, CDR2 YYEEEE. This CDR3 comprises 15 residues. The DNA of the CDR3 is TGTGCCAGCAGCTTGGGTGGGAGAGAAACCTACGAGCAGTACTTC. Protein sequence: CASSLGGRETYEQYF. Variable domain in full (rest from reference TRBV5-6 and TRBJ2-7): DAGVTQSPTHLIKTRGQQVTLRCSPKSGHDTVSWYQQALGQGPQFIFQYYEEEERQRGNFPDRFSGHQFPNYSSELNVNALLLGDSALYLCASSLGGRETYEQYFGPGTRLTVT.

This clonotype has a handful of counts. The rearrangement joins TRBV6-2 or TRBV6-3 to TRBJ2-5, with D unresolved. This CDR3 spans 11 amino acids. Germline assignment: CDR1 MNHEY and CDR2 SVGEGT. The ends were cut back, 8 bases at V and 5 bases at J, with 9 bases in the middle. Here the CDR3 DNA reads TGTGCCAGCCAAACGGAGGAGACCCAGTACTTC. As protein: CASQTEETQYF.

This clonotype has a count of ten or more. The chain is built from TRBV12-3 or TRBV12-4 and TRBJ2-3; 7 nucleotides align to TRBD2. The junction had 6 bases not matched to a gene; V was cut back by 6 bases and J by 9 bases. The CDR3 spans 12 residues. CDR3 amino acids: CASRGAGGTQYF. CDR3 DNA sequence: TGTGCCAGCAGGGGAGCCGGGGGGACGCAGTATTTT.

This chain uses TRBV29-1 with TRBJ2-5; D may be TRBD1 or TRBD2 (5 bases each). Germline CDR1 is SQVTM and CDR2 is ANQGSEA. With 7 bases removed from V and 4 bases from J, the gap between germline ends came to 13 bases. The CDR3 contains 12 residues. The CDR3 bases are TGCAGCGCCTGGGACCTCCTAGAGACCCAGTACTTC. Residues: CSAWDLLETQYF.

CDR3 nucleotides: TGTGCCAGCAGCCCGGGACTAGCGGGAGGGCCCTCCATCCACAATGAGCAGTTCTTC. This codes for CASSPGLAGGPSIHNEQFF. V and J are TRBV4-2 and TRBJ2-1; 16 bases match TRBD2. Germline CDR1 and CDR2: LGHNA and YNFKEQ. J lost 5 bases, V lost 4 bases, and 11 bases had no gene match. The CDR3 contains 19 residues.

In this sample, this clonotype turned up many times. This chain joins TRBV25-1 and TRBJ2-4; tentatively, D is TRBD2 (6 bases). Germline V CDR1 and CDR2: MGHDK, SYGVNS. V lost 1 base and J lost 0, with 10 bases in between. CDR3 size: 16 residues. CDR3 DNA: TGTGCCAGCAGTGAATGGCAGGGACTAGCCAAAAACATTCAGTACTTC. The encoded protein is CASSEWQGLAKNIQYF.

This clonotype was picked up a small number of times. The rearrangement joins TRBV9 to TRBJ1-1; TRBD1 is a possible D gene (5 bases). CDR1 and CDR2 (germline): SGDLS, YYNGEE. V lost 0 bases and J lost 5, with 14 bases in between. The CDR3 totals 15 residues. The CDR3 region is CASSVAGWQGTEAFF. For the CDR3, the DNA is TGTGCCAGCAGCGTAGCTGGTTGGCAGGGAACTGAAGCTTTCTTT. The full variable domain, rest sourced from reference TRBV9 and TRBJ1-1, is DSGVTQTPKHLITATGQRVTLRCSPRSGDLSVYWYQQSLDQGLQFLIQYYNGEERAKGNILERFSAQQFPDLHSELNLSSLELGDSALYFCASSVAGWQGTEAFFGQGTRLTVV.

This clonotype was seen more than once but under ten times. V and J are TRBV24-1 and TRBJ2-1; D is perhaps TRBD2 (5 bases). Germline CDR1 KGHDR, CDR2 SFDVKD. The CDR3 length is 15 residues. Trimming took 5 bases from V and 0 from J, leaving 10 bases between them. The CDR3 DNA reads as TGTGCCACCAGTGCCAAGCGGAGCTCCTACAATGAGCAGTTCTTC. This codes for CATSAKRSSYNEQFF.

V is TRBV12-3 or TRBV12-4 and J is TRBJ2-7, with 12 nucleotides matching TRBD1. CDR3 size: 18 residues. V shed 5 bases and J 3 bases; nucleotides not matched to a gene: 14. CDR3 region: CASSLVPGQGAGGYEQYF. The CDR3 DNA follows: TGTGCCAGCAGTCTAGTCCCGGGACAGGGGGCGGGTGGCTACGAGCAGTACTTC.